Described below is a single T cell receptor beta chain sequence and its context. Its antigen is undetermined. This record comes from a study of shared clonotypes between healthy human individuals. Germline CDR1 reads SGHAT; CDR2 reads FQNNGV. V was pared by 5 bases and J by 2 bases, with 25 bases between. The CDR3 has 18 amino acids. Study-level results: An anticipated effect of sequencing depth on clonotype sharing among donors was recognized. When naive CD4 clonotypes were compared across a few donors, around 4.6% were shared.

Deep was the level used in running the assay. The assay was immunoSEQ multiplex PCR, and TCRdb's table has in-frame clones only and misses some. Of some 2 million clones listed, around 96% are singletons. It was CD45RO-negative cells, positively selected for CCR7, that made up naive CD8 cells, with terminally differentiated effector memory CD45RA+ cells excluded. This clonotype was sampled from a man in his late teens or twenties in good health. The material sequenced was naive CD8+ T cells sorted from blood. V and J are TRBV11-2 and TRBJ2-7; maybe TRBD1 (5 bases). The CDR3 protein is CASSLSSSIGREPYEQYF. CDR3 DNA: TGTGCCAGCAGCCTATCTAGTAGTATCGGCAGGGAACCCTACGAGCAGTACTTC.